The 30 T cell receptor beta chains presented below share a single source sample, sequenced in a study of T cell responses to AZD1222 COVID-19 vaccine. The data were produced by immunoSEQ multiplex PCR, yet TCRdb's version contains in-frame clones alone and is incomplete. The sample holds under 200,000 clones; about nine tenths are singletons and the top ten take roughly 1.6%. This sample comprised peripheral blood, obtained on day 0 of AZD1222 vaccination. The receptor source for this set is an adult in good health.

The chain has TRBV9 and TRBJ2-5, with TRBD2 matching 14 bases. Trimming cost V 3 bases and J 7 bases; bases outside gene matches: 2. Looked up from germline, CDR1 is SGDLS and CDR2 is YYNGEE. CDR3 length: 14 amino acids. The CDR3 is CASSAGLAGGTQYF. Here the CDR3 DNA reads TGTGCCAGCAGCGCAGGACTAGCGGGGGGGACCCAGTACTTC.

The V gene is TRBV5-5, the J gene TRBJ1-3, with no clear D. Looked up from germline, CDR1 is SGHKS and CDR2 is YYEKEE (reference sequence). This CDR3 region has 15 residues. V was trimmed by 0 bases and J by 0 bases, leaving 7 bases between them. The CDR3 is CASSLGHYSGNTIYF. The CDR3 nucleotides are TGTGCCAGCAGCTTGGGACACTACTCTGGAAACACCATATATTTT.

The chain combines TRBV4-1 with TRBJ2-2; 9 nucleotides agree with TRBD2. Germline loops: CDR1 MGHRA, CDR2 YSYEKL. The CDR3 contains 17 residues. The J segment lost 2 bases and the V segment lost 3 bases, leaving 7 bases of the junction unmatched. The CDR3: CASSQRTRGGNTGELFF. Here the CDR3 DNA reads TGCGCCAGCAGCCAGCGGACGCGGGGGGGAAACACCGGGGAGCTGTTTTTT.

V usage is TRBV25-1 and J usage is TRBJ1-5; D is unclear. The CDR3 runs 14 residues. Germline V gene data show CDR1 as MGHDK and CDR2 as SYGVNS. The V end lost 1 base, the J end lost 7 bases, and 11 bases lay between the germline ends. The DNA of the CDR3 is TGTGCCAGCAGTGAATTGAGCTTAGGGCAGCCCCAGCATTTT. The encoded protein is CASSELSLGQPQHF.

The CDR3 DNA is TGTGCCAGCAGCTTAGAGGGTACGGGACAGGGGTACAATGAGCAGTTCTTC. Amino acid sequence: CASSLEGTGQGYNEQFF. This sequence joins TRBV7-9 and TRBJ2-1; 10 bases map to TRBD1. The V gene end was trimmed by 1 base and the J gene end by 4 bases; junction bases not matched to a gene: 7. The germline gives CDR1 SEHNR, CDR2 FQNEAQ (reference sequence). This CDR3 is built from 17 residues.

This chain joins TRBV6-5 and TRBJ1-6; 7 bases are a match to TRBD1. This CDR3 comprises 14 residues. Per germline, CDR1 MNHEY and CDR2 SVGAGI. Trimming took 7 bases from V and 6 from J; bases not matched to a gene: 6. Here the CDR3 reads CASTRDRSNSPLHF. In DNA, the CDR3 is TGTGCCAGCACCAGGGACAGAAGTAATTCACCCCTCCACTTT.

Only a few counts were recorded for this clone. The chain recombines TRBV6-5 with TRBJ1-2; D remains unclear. This CDR3 region has 15 residues. CDR1 MNHEY and CDR2 SVGAGI come from the germline V gene. Trimming removed 0 bases at V and 2 bases at J, with 10 bases between. In nucleotides, the CDR3 is TGTGCCAGCAGTTACTCGGGCCCCGCGAACTATGGCTACACCTTC. Encoded protein: CASSYSGPANYGYTF.

J is TRBJ2-1 and V is TRBV11-2, with D possibly being TRBD2 (6 bases). V lost 5 bases and J lost 2, with 13 bases in between. Germline V gene data show CDR1 as SGHAT and CDR2 as FQNNGV. CDR3 size: 15 residues. CDR3 bases: TGTGCCAGCAGCCCTAGCGCCGCACCCTACAATGAGCAGTTCTTC. Translation: CASSPSAAPYNEQFF.

The genes are TRBV28 and TRBJ2-2; TRBD2 aligns across 11 bases. Unmatched junction bases numbered 6, after V lost 4 bases and J lost 8 bases. The CDR3 is 15 amino acids. Germline loops: CDR1 MDHEN, CDR2 SYDVKM. The CDR3 loop is CASSSASGGPGELFF. As DNA, the CDR3 is TGTGCCAGCAGTTCCGCTAGCGGGGGGCCTGGGGAGCTGTTTTTT.

This clone was counted a single time. The chain uses TRBV30 and TRBJ2-3; D tentatively fits TRBD1 or TRBD2 (6 bases each). The CDR3 runs to 13 residues. V lost 4 bases, J lost 6 bases, and 14 bases lay in between. Germline loops: CDR1 GTSNPN, CDR2 SVGIG (reference sequence). The CDR3 sequence: CAWTTGARDTQYF. The CDR3, as DNA: TGTGCCTGGACCACGGGGGCGAGGGATACGCAGTATTTT.

The chain uses TRBV5-4 and TRBJ2-2, with no clear D. Germline assignment: CDR1 SGHNT and CDR2 YYREEE (reference sequence). Trimming stripped 6 bases from V and 1 base from J, with 10 bases between. There are 14 residues in the CDR3. In DNA form, the CDR3 reads TGTGCCAGCACTCCGGCCCTGAACACCGGGGAGCTGTTTTTT. Translated: CASTPALNTGELFF.

Of note for this clone: This specimen includes other DNA sequences encoding the same CDR3. The V call is TRBV5-1, the J call TRBJ2-7, with D possibly TRBD2 on 5 matching bases. Deletions cut 5 bases from V and 4 bases from J, with 7 bases between. Germline assignment: CDR1 SGHRS and CDR2 YFSETQ. This CDR3 is 11 amino acids long. CDR3 sequence reads: CASSGEYEQYF. The CDR3 bases are TGCGCCAGCAGTGGGGAGTACGAGCAGTACTTC.

This chain joins TRBV12-3 or TRBV12-4 and TRBJ2-1; D remains ambiguous. This CDR3 region has 12 residues. V was pared by 4 bases and J by 8 bases, with 9 bases between. CDR3 loop: CASSSPSHEQFF. The DNA for the CDR3 is TGTGCCAGCAGTTCCCCATCCCATGAGCAGTTCTTC.

The chain has TRBV7-9 and TRBJ2-7, with 9 bases fitting TRBD1. V trimming: 1 base; J trimming: 2 bases; junction bases outside the gene matches: 0. Germline assignment: CDR1 SEHNR and CDR2 FQNEAQ (reference sequence). This CDR3 is built from 14 residues. DNA of the CDR3: TGTGCCAGCAGCTTAGGGACAGGGGCCTACGAGCAGTACTTC. Its translation: CASSLGTGAYEQYF.

The chain joins TRBV6-5 to TRBJ1-1, with 9 bases lining up with TRBD1. V was pared by 2 bases and J by 5 bases, with 6 bases of the junction left unmatched. The germline CDR1 and CDR2 sequences are MNHEY and SVGAGI. The CDR3 sequence is 15 residues long. CDR3 nucleotide sequence: TGTGCCAGCAGTTACAGCAGGACAGGGGTTACTGAAGCTTTCTTT. Translating it yields CASSYSRTGVTEAFF.

The genes are TRBV27 and TRBJ2-2, with 9 bases lining up with TRBD2. CDR1 is MNHEY and CDR2 is SMNVEV in the germline V gene (reference sequence). This CDR3 region has 16 residues. The J segment lost 6 bases and the V segment lost 8 bases, leaving 13 bases of the junction unmatched. CDR3 residues: CASWPLAGKFAGELFF. For the CDR3, the DNA is TGTGCCAGCTGGCCTCTAGCGGGGAAATTTGCCGGGGAGCTGTTTTTT.

V gene TRBV6-1 combines with J gene TRBJ1-1; tentatively, D is TRBD1 (6 bases). The CDR3 totals 14 residues. Germline CDR1 MNHNS, CDR2 SASEGT. V lost 3 bases and J lost 5, with 13 bases in between. CDR3 bases: TGTGCCAGCAGTGATTACAGGGCGGGGACTGAAGCTTTCTTT. This sequence encodes CASSDYRAGTEAFF.

This clone has only a few counts. V is TRBV7-9 and J is TRBJ2-2, with 7 nucleotides matching TRBD2. Trimming at V came to 5 bases and at J to 6 bases, leaving 18 bases not matched to a gene. CDR3 size: 18 residues. Looked up from germline, CDR1 is SEHNR and CDR2 is FQNEAQ (reference sequence). The CDR3 here is CASSPRVPGGGISGELFF. CDR3 nucleotide sequence: TGTGCCAGCAGCCCCCGTGTCCCGGGCGGGGGAATATCCGGGGAGCTGTTTTTT.

The chain joins TRBV7-3 to TRBJ1-6; D possibly corresponds to TRBD1 (6 bases). The CDR3 spans 15 residues. V lost 5 bases to trimming and J lost 9 bases, with 17 bases between them. Per germline, CDR1 SGHTA and CDR2 FQGTGA. The CDR3 reads CASSPGGGVGSPLHF. CDR3 bases: TGTGCCAGCAGCCCCGGAGGGGGGGTCGGTTCACCCCTCCACTTT.

The chain employs TRBV19 and TRBJ2-7; D perhaps matches TRBD2 (5 bases). V lost 6 bases, J lost 4 bases, and 19 bases lay in between. Looked up from germline, CDR1 is LNHDA and CDR2 is SQIVND (reference sequence). The CDR3 is 15 residues long. The CDR3 loop is CASSSFEMRVYEQYF. CDR3 in DNA: TGTGCCAGTAGCTCGTTCGAGATGCGGGTTTACGAGCAGTACTTC.

The gene calls are TRBV30 and TRBJ1-5; D is undetermined. Germline-derived CDR1 and CDR2 are GTSNPN and SVGIG (reference sequence). The CDR3 consists of 17 residues. Trimming pared 1 base from V and 0 bases from J, leaving 16 bases between. The CDR3 DNA reads as TGTGCCTGGAGTGAGCTAGGACGAAGCTATAGCAATCAGCCCCAGCATTTT. This codes for CAWSELGRSYSNQPQHF.

Written as DNA, the CDR3 is TGTGCCAGCAGCAGACAGGGAGGGTTAGGGACAGATACGCAGTATTTT. The encoded protein is CASSRQGGLGTDTQYF. The rearrangement links TRBV11-2 to TRBJ2-3, with D tentatively TRBD1 or TRBD2 (7 bases each). With 5 bases removed from V and 3 bases from J, the gap between germline ends came to 18 bases. This CDR3 contains 16 residues. The germline CDR1 and CDR2 sequences are SGHAT and FQNNGV.

The V call is TRBV28, the J call TRBJ2-7; 7 bases map to TRBD1. J gave up 2 bases and V 4 bases, and 14 bases lay outside the gene matches. This CDR3 region has 17 residues. Germline CDR1 MDHEN, CDR2 SYDVKM. The CDR3 loop reads CASSSHSLAQGAYEQYF. CDR3 DNA sequence: TGTGCCAGCAGTTCGCACAGTCTTGCGCAGGGGGCCTACGAGCAGTACTTC.

The V gene is TRBV4-1, the J gene TRBJ1-1; 8 nucleotides line up with TRBD1. The germline V gene has CDR1 MGHRA and CDR2 YSYEKL. CDR3 length equals 17 residues. J lost 7 bases, V lost 4 bases, and 17 bases had no gene match. This CDR3 reads CASSPKQGAHNPIEAFF. DNA of the CDR3: TGCGCCAGCAGCCCGAAGCAGGGGGCGCATAACCCAATTGAAGCTTTCTTT.

V is TRBV29-1 and J is TRBJ1-2, with 7 bases identical to TRBD1. Germline lookup yields CDR1 SQVTM and CDR2 ANQGSEA. Germline trimming cut 7 bases from V and 2 bases from J; bases unmatched to any gene: 7. This CDR3 region has 13 residues. The CDR3 protein is CSGSDRTNYGYTF. Written as DNA, the CDR3 is TGCAGCGGATCGGACAGGACGAACTATGGCTACACCTTC.

V usage is TRBV14 and J usage is TRBJ1-5; no definite D call. Between the trimmed V and J ends, which lost 3 bases and 0 bases, there was a span of 3 bases. Germline values: CDR1 SGHDN, CDR2 FVKESK. The CDR3 has 13 residues. The CDR3 sequence: CASSQSSNQPQHF. CDR3 DNA sequence: TGTGCCAGCAGCCAGAGTAGCAATCAGCCCCAGCATTTT.

The gene calls are TRBV19 and TRBJ1-5; D unclear. Trimming shortened V by 3 bases and J by 3 bases, and 15 bases separated the two germline ends. Germline values: CDR1 LNHDA, CDR2 SQIVND (reference sequence). This CDR3 comprises 16 residues. The CDR3 protein is CASSMGMARVNQPQHF. CDR3 bases: TGTGCCAGTAGTATGGGGATGGCGAGGGTCAATCAGCCCCAGCATTTT.

This chain uses TRBV11-3 with TRBJ1-3, with 8 bases matching TRBD1. Germline lookup yields CDR1 SGHNT and CDR2 YENEEA. The J segment lost 0 bases and the V segment lost 4 bases, leaving 2 bases of the junction unmatched. The CDR3 length is 15 residues. CDR3 bases: TGTGCCAGCAGCTCAGACAGGGGCTCTGGAAACACCATATATTTT. This translates into CASSSDRGSGNTIYF.

J is TRBJ1-2 and V is TRBV19; the D is unclear. Trimming stripped 7 bases from V and 4 bases from J, with 19 bases between. Germline assignment: CDR1 LNHDA and CDR2 SQIVND (reference sequence). The CDR3 extends over 15 amino acids. The CDR3 reads CASTPSGGDSYGYTF. The CDR3 DNA is TGTGCCAGTACTCCGAGCGGCGGGGATTCCTATGGCTACACCTTC.

This chain links TRBV18 with TRBJ2-7, with 7 bases that match TRBD1. Trimming removed 3 bases from V and 3 bases from J; junction bases left unmatched: 2. The CDR3 is 13 amino acids. The germline V gene encodes CDR1 KGHSH and CDR2 LQKENI. CDR3 sequence: CASSPRTGYEQYF. CDR3 nucleotide sequence: TGTGCCAGCTCACCGAGGACAGGCTACGAGCAGTACTTC.